What follows are 14 T cell receptor beta chains derived from one specimen sequenced in a study of OX40 agonist ivuxolimab in advanced cancers. Using immunoSEQ multiplex PCR, the repertoire was profiled, and TCRdb retains in-frame clones only, with some absent. The repertoire holds about 51,000 clones, around 84% seen once, with approximately 24% in the top ten. Material: CD4+ or CD8+ T cells sorted from blood, obtained in a trial of the OX40 agonist ivuxolimab. The source of these receptors is an adult with an advanced solid tumor such as melanoma, head and neck, liver or kidney cancer.

This CDR3 is CASSLAKYSTDTQYF. The DNA of the CDR3 is TGTGCCAGCAGCTTGGCTAAGTACAGCACAGATACGCAGTATTTT. The rearrangement joins TRBV5-5 to TRBJ2-3; D gene unclear. This CDR3 has 15 residues. V was trimmed by 0 bases and J by 0 bases, leaving 8 bases between them. Germline CDR1 SGHKS, CDR2 YYEKEE (reference sequence).

The chain couples TRBV25-1 to TRBJ2-3, with a tentative D call TRBD2 (6 bases). The germline V gene encodes CDR1 MGHDK and CDR2 SYGVNS. The CDR3 spans 16 residues. Trimming took off 2 bases at V and 2 bases at J, with 14 bases between the two ends. The CDR3 protein is CASSEMQGGATDTQYF. CDR3 DNA sequence: TGTGCCAGCAGTGAAATGCAGGGAGGCGCCACAGATACGCAGTATTTT.

V gene TRBV19 combines with J gene TRBJ1-5, with TRBD1 matching over 8 bases. The CDR3 runs to 15 residues. The J segment lost 4 bases and the V segment lost 5 bases, leaving 7 bases of the junction unmatched. Germline CDR1 LNHDA, CDR2 SQIVND (reference sequence). The CDR3: CASSFGQGRNQPQHF. In DNA form, the CDR3 reads TGTGCCAGTAGTTTCGGACAGGGCAGGAATCAGCCCCAGCATTTT.

The chain couples TRBV30 to TRBJ2-7; D might be TRBD1 (5 bases). Trimming shortened V by 5 bases and J by 4 bases, and 6 bases separated the two germline ends. This CDR3 is 10 amino acids long. In germline, CDR1 is GTSNPN, CDR2 SVGIG (reference sequence). Written as DNA, the CDR3 is TGTGCCTGGGGACATTACGAGCAGTACTTC. Translated, it gives CAWGHYEQYF. The whole variable domain, filled in from reference TRBV30 and TRBJ2-7, reads SQTIHQWPATLVQPVGSPLSLECTVEGTSNPNLYWYRQAAGRGLQLLFYSVGIGQISSEVPQNLSASRPQDRQFILSSKKLLLSDSGFYLCAWGHYEQYFGPGTRLTVT.

The chain recombines TRBV19 with TRBJ1-1; TRBD1 is a possible D gene (5 bases). Germline values: CDR1 LNHDA, CDR2 SQIVND (reference sequence). The V end lost 10 bases, the J end lost 4 bases, and 19 bases lay between the germline ends. The CDR3 is 14 amino acids. The CDR3 reads CATYEDGGGTEAFF. DNA of the CDR3: TGTGCCACTTACGAGGACGGTGGGGGCACTGAAGCTTTCTTT.

The chain has TRBV19 and TRBJ2-2; 12 positions agree with TRBD1. The junction had 12 bases not matched to a gene; V was cut back by 6 bases and J by 1 base. The CDR3 is 19 amino acids. CDR1 LNHDA and CDR2 SQIVND come from the germline V gene (reference sequence). The chain's CDR3 is CASRWNSGQGAVNTGELFF. CDR3 in DNA: TGTGCCAGTAGATGGAACTCGGGACAGGGGGCAGTGAACACCGGGGAGCTGTTTTTT. The whole variable domain, remainder taken from reference TRBV19 and TRBJ2-2, is DGGITQSPKYLFRKEGQNVTLSCEQNLNHDAMYWYRQDPGQGLRLIYYSQIVNDFQKGDIAEGYSVSREKKESFPLTVTSAQKNPTAFYLCASRWNSGQGAVNTGELFFGEGSRLTVL.

This rearrangement joins TRBV6-1 to TRBJ2-1, with a possible D match to TRBD1 (5 bases). Germline V gene lookup returns CDR1 MNHNS and CDR2 SASEGT. V was cut by 3 bases and J by 6 bases, with 9 bases left in between. This CDR3 is built from 13 residues. The CDR3 loop reads CASSETVSNEQFF. CDR3 nucleotides: TGTGCCAGCAGTGAGACAGTGAGCAATGAGCAGTTCTTC.

The chain employs TRBV27 and TRBJ1-5; no reliable D call. With 5 bases removed from V and 3 bases from J, the gap between germline ends came to 11 bases. The germline V gene encodes CDR1 MNHEY and CDR2 SMNVEV (reference sequence). This CDR3 has 14 amino acids. CDR3 DNA: TGTGCCAGCAGTGCGGGCCTCGCCAATCAGCCCCAGCATTTT. Its translation is CASSAGLANQPQHF.

The chain carries TRBV5-4 and TRBJ2-7, with a tentative D call TRBD1 (6 bases). The CDR3 consists of 14 residues. Germline CDR1 and CDR2: SGHNT and YYREEE (reference sequence). Trimming took off 2 bases at V and 0 bases at J, with 9 bases between the two ends. CDR3 coding DNA: TGTGCCAGCAGCTTCAGGGGCTCCTCCTACGAGCAGTACTTC. It codes for CASSFRGSSYEQYF.

The J gene is TRBJ1-5, the V gene TRBV19; D gene uncertain. The CDR3 runs 12 residues. Trimming pared 1 base from V and 15 bases from J, leaving 13 bases between. CDR1 is LNHDA, CDR2 SQIVND, per germline (reference sequence). The CDR3 region has the DNA TGTGCCAGTAGTATAGGTATCCAGGCCCTGCATTTT. Protein sequence: CASSIGIQALHF.

This clone was recorded only once. The chain links TRBV7-9 to TRBJ1-5; 8 nucleotides match TRBD1. With V trimmed by 1 base and J by 0 bases, 2 bases remained unmatched. Germline V lookup: CDR1 SEHNR, CDR2 FQNEAQ (reference sequence). The CDR3 has 16 residues. DNA of the CDR3: TGTGCCAGCAGCTTAGTCAGGGGGCATAGCAATCAGCCCCAGCATTTT. Its protein product is CASSLVRGHSNQPQHF.

As concerns this clone: Other DNA sequences in the same sample also yield this CDR3. The chain is built from TRBV6-4 and TRBJ2-1; 10 nucleotides match TRBD2. V trimming: 0 bases; J trimming: 6 bases; junction bases outside the gene matches: 2. CDR1 is MRHNA, CDR2 SNTAGT, per germline. The CDR3 spans 15 residues. The chain's CDR3 is CASSDSSGGANEQFF. The CDR3 coding sequence is TGTGCCAGCAGTGACTCGAGCGGGGGGGCCAATGAGCAGTTCTTC.

The CDR3 region has the DNA TGTGCCAGCAGCTTAACAGGGGGCAACTATGGCTACACCTTC. It specifies CASSLTGGNYGYTF. The chain couples TRBV7-9 to TRBJ1-2, with 9 bases lining up with TRBD1. Germline CDR1 reads SEHNR; CDR2 reads FQNEAQ (reference sequence). The V segment lost 2 bases and the J segment 2 bases; nucleotides outside the gene matches: 0. The CDR3 contains 14 residues.

V and J are TRBV5-1 and TRBJ2-3; 7 bases align to TRBD1. From germline, CDR1 is SGHRS and CDR2 YFSETQ. The junction had 4 bases not matched to a gene; V was cut back by 0 bases and J by 6 bases. The CDR3 sequence is 14 residues long. The CDR3 DNA sequence: TGCGCCAGCAGCTTGGGACAGGGTGAGGATACGCAGTATTTT. Translation gives CASSLGQGEDTQYF. The full variable domain, rest sourced from reference TRBV5-1 and TRBJ2-3, is KAGVTQTPRYLIKTRGQQVTLSCSPISGHRSVSWYQQTPGQGLQFLFEYFSETQRNKGNFPGRFSGRQFSNSRSEMNVSTLELGDSALYLCASSLGQGEDTQYFGPGTRLTVL.